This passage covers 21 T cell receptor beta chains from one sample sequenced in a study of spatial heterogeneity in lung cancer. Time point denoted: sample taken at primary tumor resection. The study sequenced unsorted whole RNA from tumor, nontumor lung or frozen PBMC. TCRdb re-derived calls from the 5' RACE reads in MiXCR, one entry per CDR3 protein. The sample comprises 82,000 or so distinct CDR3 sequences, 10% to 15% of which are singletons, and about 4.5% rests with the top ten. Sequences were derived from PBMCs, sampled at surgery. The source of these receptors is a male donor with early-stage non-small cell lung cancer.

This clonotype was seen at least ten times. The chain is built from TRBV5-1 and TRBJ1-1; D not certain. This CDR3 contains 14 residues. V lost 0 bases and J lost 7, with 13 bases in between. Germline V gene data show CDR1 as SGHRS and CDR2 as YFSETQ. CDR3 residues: CASSLDGLGDEAFF. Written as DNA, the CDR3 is TGCGCCAGCAGCTTGGATGGCCTGGGTGATGAAGCTTTCTTT.

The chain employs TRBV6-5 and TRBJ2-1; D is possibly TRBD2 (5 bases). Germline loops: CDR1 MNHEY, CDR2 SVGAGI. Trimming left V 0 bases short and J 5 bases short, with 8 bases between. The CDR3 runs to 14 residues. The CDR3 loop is CASSYSAGDNEQFF. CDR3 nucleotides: TGTGCCAGCAGTTACTCGGCCGGGGACAATGAGCAGTTCTTC.

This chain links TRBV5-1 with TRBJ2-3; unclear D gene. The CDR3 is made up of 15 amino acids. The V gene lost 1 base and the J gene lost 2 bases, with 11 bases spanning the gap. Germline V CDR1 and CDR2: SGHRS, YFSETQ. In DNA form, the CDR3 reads TGCGCCAGCAGCTTGCTCGCGGCTGTCACAGATACGCAGTATTTT. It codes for CASSLLAAVTDTQYF. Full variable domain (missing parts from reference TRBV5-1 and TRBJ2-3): KAGVTQTPRYLIKTRGQQVTLSCSPISGHRSVSWYQQTPGQGLQFLFEYFSETQRNKGNFPGRFSGRQFSNSRSEMNVSTLELGDSALYLCASSLLAAVTDTQYFGPGTRLTVL.

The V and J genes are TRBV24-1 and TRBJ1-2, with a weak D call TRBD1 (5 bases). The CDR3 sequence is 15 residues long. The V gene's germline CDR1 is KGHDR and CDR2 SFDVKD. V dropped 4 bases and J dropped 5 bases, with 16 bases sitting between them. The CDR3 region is CATSEEPRKGYGYTF. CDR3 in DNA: TGTGCCACCAGTGAGGAACCCCGCAAGGGGTATGGCTACACCTTC.

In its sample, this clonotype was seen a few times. CDR3 DNA: TGCAGTGCTAGAGGGTATGGACAGGGAAGACAGCCCCAGCATTTT. Amino acid sequence: CSARGYGQGRQPQHF. The chain recombines TRBV20-1 with TRBJ1-5; the match to TRBD1 covers 8 bases. Trimming took 1 base from V and 7 from J; bases not matched to a gene: 9. Germline V gene sequence: CDR1 DFQATT, CDR2 SNEGSKA (reference sequence). There are 15 residues in the CDR3.

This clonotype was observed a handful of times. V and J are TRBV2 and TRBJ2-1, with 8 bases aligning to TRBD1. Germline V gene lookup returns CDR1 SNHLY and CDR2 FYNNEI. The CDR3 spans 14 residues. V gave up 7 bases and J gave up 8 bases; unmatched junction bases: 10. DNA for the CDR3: TGTGCCAGCATGGACAGGGAAAATCGCGATGAGCAGTTCTTC. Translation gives CASMDRENRDEQFF.

CDR3 amino acids: CASSPAADPNTGELFF. CDR3 nucleotide sequence: TGCGCCAGCAGCCCAGCAGCGGACCCGAACACCGGGGAGCTGTTTTTT. This sequence joins TRBV5-1 and TRBJ2-2, with a possible D match to TRBD2 (5 bases). This CDR3 comprises 16 residues. V lost 4 bases, J lost 0 bases, and 13 bases lay in between. Germline V gene sequence: CDR1 SGHRS, CDR2 YFSETQ.

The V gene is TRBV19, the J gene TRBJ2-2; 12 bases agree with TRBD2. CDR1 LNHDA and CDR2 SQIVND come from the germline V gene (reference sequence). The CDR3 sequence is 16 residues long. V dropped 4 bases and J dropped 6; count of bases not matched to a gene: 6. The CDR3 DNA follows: TGTGCCAGTAGTACGACTAGCGGGAGTGAGGCCGGGGAGCTGTTTTTT. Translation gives CASSTTSGSEAGELFF.

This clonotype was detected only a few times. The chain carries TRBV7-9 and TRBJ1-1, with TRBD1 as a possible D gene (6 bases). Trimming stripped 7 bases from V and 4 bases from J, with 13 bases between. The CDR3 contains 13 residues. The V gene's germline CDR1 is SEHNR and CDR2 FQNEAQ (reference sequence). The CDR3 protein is CASILGGGTEAFF. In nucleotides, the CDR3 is TGTGCCAGCATCCTAGGGGGGGGCACTGAAGCTTTCTTT.

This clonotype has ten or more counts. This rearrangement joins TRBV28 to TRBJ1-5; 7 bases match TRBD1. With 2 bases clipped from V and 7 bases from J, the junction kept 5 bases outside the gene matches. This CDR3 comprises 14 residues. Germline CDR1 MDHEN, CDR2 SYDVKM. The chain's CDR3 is CASSLDRVGQPQHF. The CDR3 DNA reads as TGTGCCAGCAGTTTAGACAGGGTCGGCCAGCCCCAGCATTTT.

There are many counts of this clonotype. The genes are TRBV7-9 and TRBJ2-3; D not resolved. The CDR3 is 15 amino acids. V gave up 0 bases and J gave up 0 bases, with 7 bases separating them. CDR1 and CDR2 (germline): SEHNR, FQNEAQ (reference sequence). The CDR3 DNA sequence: TGTGCCAGCAGCTTAGCTCTCAGGAGCACAGATACGCAGTATTTT. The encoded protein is CASSLALRSTDTQYF.

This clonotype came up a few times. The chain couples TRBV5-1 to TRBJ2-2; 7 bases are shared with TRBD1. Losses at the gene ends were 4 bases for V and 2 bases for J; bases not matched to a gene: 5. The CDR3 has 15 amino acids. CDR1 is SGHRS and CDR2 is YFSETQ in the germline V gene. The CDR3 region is CASSRGQSNTGELFF. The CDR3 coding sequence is TGCGCCAGCAGCCGGGGACAGAGCAACACCGGGGAGCTGTTTTTT.

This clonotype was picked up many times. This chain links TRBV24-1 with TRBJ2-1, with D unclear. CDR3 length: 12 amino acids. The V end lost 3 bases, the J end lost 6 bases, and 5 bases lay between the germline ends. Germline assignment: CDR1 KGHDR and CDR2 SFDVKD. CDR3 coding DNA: TGTGCCACCAGTGATCCCCTCAATGAGCAGTTCTTC. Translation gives CATSDPLNEQFF.

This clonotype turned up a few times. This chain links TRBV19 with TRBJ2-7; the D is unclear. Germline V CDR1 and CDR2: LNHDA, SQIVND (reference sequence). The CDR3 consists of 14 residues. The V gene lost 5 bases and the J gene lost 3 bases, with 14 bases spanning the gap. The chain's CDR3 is CASSPVFSIYEQYF. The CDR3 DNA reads TGTGCCAGTAGTCCGGTTTTTTCAATCTACGAGCAGTACTTC.

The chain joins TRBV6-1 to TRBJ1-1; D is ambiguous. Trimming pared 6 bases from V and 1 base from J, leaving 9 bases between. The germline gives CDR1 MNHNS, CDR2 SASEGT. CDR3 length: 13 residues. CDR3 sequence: CASSPGENTEAFF. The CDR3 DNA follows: TGTGCCAGCAGCCCCGGCGAGAACACTGAAGCTTTCTTT.

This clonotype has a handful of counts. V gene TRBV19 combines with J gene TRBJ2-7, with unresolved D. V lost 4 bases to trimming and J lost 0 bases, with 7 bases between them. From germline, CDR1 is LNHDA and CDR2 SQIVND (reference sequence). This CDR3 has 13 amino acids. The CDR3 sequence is CASSNDNSYEQYF. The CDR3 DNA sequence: TGTGCCAGTAGTAATGACAACTCCTACGAGCAGTACTTC.

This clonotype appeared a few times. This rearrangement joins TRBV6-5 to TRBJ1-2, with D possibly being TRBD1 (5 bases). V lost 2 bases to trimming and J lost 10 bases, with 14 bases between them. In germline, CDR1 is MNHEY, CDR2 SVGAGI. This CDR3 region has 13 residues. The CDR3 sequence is CASSYNRLEPYTF. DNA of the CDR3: TGTGCCAGCAGTTACAACAGGCTCGAACCCTACACCTTC.

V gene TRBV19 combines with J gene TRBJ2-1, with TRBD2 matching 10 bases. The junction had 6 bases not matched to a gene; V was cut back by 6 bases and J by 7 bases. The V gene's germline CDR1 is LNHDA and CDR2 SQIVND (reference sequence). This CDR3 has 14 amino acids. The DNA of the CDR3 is TGTGCCAGTAGGCCCACTAGCGGGAATAATGAGCAGTTCTTC. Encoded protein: CASRPTSGNNEQFF.

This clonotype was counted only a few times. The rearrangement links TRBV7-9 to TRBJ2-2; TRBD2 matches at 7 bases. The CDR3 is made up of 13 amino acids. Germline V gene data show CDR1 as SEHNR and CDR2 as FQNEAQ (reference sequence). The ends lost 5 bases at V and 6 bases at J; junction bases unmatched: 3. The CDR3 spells CASSPTSPGELFF. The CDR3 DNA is TGTGCCAGCAGCCCGACTAGCCCCGGGGAGCTGTTTTTT.

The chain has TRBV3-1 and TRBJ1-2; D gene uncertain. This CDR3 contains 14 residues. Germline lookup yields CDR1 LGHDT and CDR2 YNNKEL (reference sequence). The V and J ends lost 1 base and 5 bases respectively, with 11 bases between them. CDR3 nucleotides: TGTGCCAGCAGCCAAGGAAGTCGGGAATATGGCTACACCTTC. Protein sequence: CASSQGSREYGYTF.

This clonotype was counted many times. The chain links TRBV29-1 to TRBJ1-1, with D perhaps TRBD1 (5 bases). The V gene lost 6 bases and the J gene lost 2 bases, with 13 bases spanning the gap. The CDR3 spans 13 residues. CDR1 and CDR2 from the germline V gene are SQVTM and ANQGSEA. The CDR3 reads CSVASDSNTEAFF. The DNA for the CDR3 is TGCAGCGTAGCTTCCGACAGTAACACTGAAGCTTTCTTT.